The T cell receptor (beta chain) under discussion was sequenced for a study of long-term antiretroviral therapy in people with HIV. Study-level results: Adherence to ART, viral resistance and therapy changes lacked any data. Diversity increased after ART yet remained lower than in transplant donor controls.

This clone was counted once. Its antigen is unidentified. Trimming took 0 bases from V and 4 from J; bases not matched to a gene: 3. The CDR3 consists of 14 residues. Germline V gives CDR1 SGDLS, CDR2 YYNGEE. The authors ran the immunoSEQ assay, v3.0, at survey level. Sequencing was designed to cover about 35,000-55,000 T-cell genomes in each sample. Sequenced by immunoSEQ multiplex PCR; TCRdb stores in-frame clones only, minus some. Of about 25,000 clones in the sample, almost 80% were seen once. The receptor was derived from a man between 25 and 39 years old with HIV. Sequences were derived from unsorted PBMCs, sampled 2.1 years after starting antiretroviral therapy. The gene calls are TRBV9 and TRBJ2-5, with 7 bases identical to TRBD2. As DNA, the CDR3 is TGTGCCAGCAGCGTAGAGGCGGGAGTAGAGACCCAGTACTTC. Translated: CASSVEAGVETQYF.